This T cell receptor (beta chain) was recovered during a study of T cells after yellow fever vaccination. Study-level findings and limits: The secondary T-cell response peaked on day 5, not day 15, but was weaker. Most primary-vaccination clones reappeared after the booster (just under 98% CD4, around 88% CD8).

CDR1 is SGHRS and CDR2 is YFSETQ in the germline V gene. The CDR3 runs 16 residues. With 0 bases removed from V and 4 bases from J, the gap between germline ends came to 13 bases. Template switching by 5'RACE produced TCR cDNA, adding a universal primer site and UMIs. TCRdb re-derived calls from the 5' RACE reads in MiXCR, one entry per CDR3 protein. The sample has some 250,000 distinct CDR3 sequences, over 3% seen once. This clonotype occurred many times. Its antigen is as yet unknown. The sample consisted of PBMCs, taken 15 days after the yellow fever booster vaccination. The rearrangement uses TRBV5-1 and TRBJ2-2, with a tentative D call TRBD1 (6 bases). The source of this sequence is a man aged 18 to 35 who received the YFV17D yellow fever vaccine. The DNA of the CDR3 is TGCGCCAGCAGCTTGGACAGGGAGCCGGGCACCGGGGAGCTGTTTTTT. Protein sequence: CASSLDREPGTGELFF.